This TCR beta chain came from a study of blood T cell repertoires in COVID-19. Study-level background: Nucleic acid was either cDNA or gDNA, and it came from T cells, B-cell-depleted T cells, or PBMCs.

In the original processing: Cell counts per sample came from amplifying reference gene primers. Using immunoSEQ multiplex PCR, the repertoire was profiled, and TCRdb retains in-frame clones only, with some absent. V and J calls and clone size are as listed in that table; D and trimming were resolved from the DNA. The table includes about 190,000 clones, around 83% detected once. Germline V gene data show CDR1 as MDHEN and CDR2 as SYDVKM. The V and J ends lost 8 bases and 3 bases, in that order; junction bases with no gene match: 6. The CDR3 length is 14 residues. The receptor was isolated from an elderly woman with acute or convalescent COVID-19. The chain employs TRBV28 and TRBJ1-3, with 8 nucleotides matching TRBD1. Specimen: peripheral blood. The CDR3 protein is CASGTGYLGNTIYF. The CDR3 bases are TGTGCCAGCGGGACAGGTTATCTTGGAAACACCATATATTTT.